This T cell receptor (beta chain) was identified in a study of blood T cell repertoires in COVID-19. The overall study: T cells, B-cell-depleted T cells, or PBMCs supplied cDNA or gDNA.

Cohorts were determined from participant-reported clinical history. CDR1 is SEHNR, CDR2 FQNEAQ, per germline (reference sequence). V gave up 2 bases and J gave up 4 bases; unmatched junction bases: 8. The CDR3 sequence is 16 residues long. Per the original methods: Using reference gene primer amplification, nucleated cell counts were estimated. Method: immunoSEQ multiplex PCR; TCRdb's copy keeps in-frame clones and lacks some. The DNA was the basis for D and trimming; V, J and clone size are from that table. This table has hundreds of thousands of clones, roughly four fifths appearing once. The sample consisted of PBMCs or T cells enriched from blood (not recorded which). The chain combines TRBV7-9 with TRBJ2-3, with 8 bases matching TRBD2. The receptor was derived from a woman in her fifties or sixties who had been exposed to COVID-19. The DNA of the CDR3 is TGTGCCAGCAGCTTAAGTCGCGGGGGGAGGTCAGATACGCAGTATTTT. Translated: CASSLSRGGRSDTQYF.